This T cell receptor (beta chain) was observed in a study of a mutant IDH1 vaccine in newly diagnosed glioma. The time point here: week 47, end of study. In every dose of vaccine, 300 ug of mutant IDH1 20-mer peptide was given alongside topical imiquimod. Clones were read by immunoSEQ multiplex PCR, and TCRdb kept only the in-frame ones, dropping some. The table includes approximately 33,000 clones, over 70% detected once. Germline loops: CDR1 SQVTM, CDR2 ANQGSEA. CDR3 length: 15 amino acids. V trimming: 3 bases; J trimming: 5 bases; junction bases outside the gene matches: 12. This clone has only one observation. Its antigen is still unknown.

The V call is TRBV29-1, the J call TRBJ2-5, with 7 nucleotides matching TRBD1. The receptor's source is a man between 35 and 55 years old with glioma. Source: PBMCs, taken from a glioma patient whose treatment included an IDH1 peptide vaccine. In DNA, the CDR3 is TGCAGCGTTGATTCGGGGAAGACAGGGTCGGAGACCCAGTACTTC. Residues: CSVDSGKTGSETQYF.